This TCR beta chain was documented in a study of cytomegalovirus exposure and HLA in healthy donors. Study conclusions and caveats: In a later analysis, TCR beta V- and J-gene trimming showed a link to a missense DCLRE1C variant. Serostatus for CMV was the only available immune exposure information.

In this sample, this clone turned up once. Its antigen is unknown. This PCR relied on a set of 60 Vbeta primers and 13 Jbeta primers. Assay: immunoSEQ multiplex PCR; the TCRdb copy retains only in-frame clones and omits some. This repertoire shows about 120,000 clones, roughly 80% found once; its top ten account for approximately 2.6%. The receptor's source is a female donor in good health and CMV-seronegative. The sequenced sample was PBMCs.

CDR3 DNA: TGTGCCAGCCAGAACATTTCGGGGTCGGGTGAGCAGTTCTTC. This codes for CASQNISGSGEQFF. V usage is TRBV13 and J usage is TRBJ2-1; perhaps TRBD2 as D (5 bases). The CDR3 extends over 14 amino acids. Trimming took 8 bases from V and 9 from J, leaving 20 bases between them. Germline V CDR1 and CDR2: PRHDT, FYEKMQ (reference sequence).